This T cell receptor (beta chain) was identified during a study of identical twins. Study-level findings and limits: The study reached conclusions through statistical analysis that was cross-sectional, not following the same donors. Zero-insertion results could be subject to partial confounding by invariant MAIT and iNKT cells.

The CDR3 has 16 residues. The V and J ends lost 6 bases and 0 bases respectively, with 15 bases between them. Template switching added a universal primer site, and cDNA bore unique molecular identifiers. From the 5' RACE reads, TCRdb called clonotypes with MiXCR, one entry per CDR3 protein. This table holds 540,000 or so distinct CDR3 sequences, about a fifth found once. This clonotype was seen only a few times. What it binds is unknown. These records were also assigned to another study, of yellow fever vaccine responses in identical twins.

The V gene is TRBV12-3 or TRBV12-4, the J gene TRBJ2-1, with no clear D. Sequences were obtained from CD4+ T cells sorted from blood. The receptor was derived from a woman between 18 and 29 years old in good health. The CDR3 spells CASSPTRTSSYNEQFF. CDR3 bases: TGTGCCAGCAGCCCGACCCGGACGAGCTCCTACAATGAGCAGTTCTTC.